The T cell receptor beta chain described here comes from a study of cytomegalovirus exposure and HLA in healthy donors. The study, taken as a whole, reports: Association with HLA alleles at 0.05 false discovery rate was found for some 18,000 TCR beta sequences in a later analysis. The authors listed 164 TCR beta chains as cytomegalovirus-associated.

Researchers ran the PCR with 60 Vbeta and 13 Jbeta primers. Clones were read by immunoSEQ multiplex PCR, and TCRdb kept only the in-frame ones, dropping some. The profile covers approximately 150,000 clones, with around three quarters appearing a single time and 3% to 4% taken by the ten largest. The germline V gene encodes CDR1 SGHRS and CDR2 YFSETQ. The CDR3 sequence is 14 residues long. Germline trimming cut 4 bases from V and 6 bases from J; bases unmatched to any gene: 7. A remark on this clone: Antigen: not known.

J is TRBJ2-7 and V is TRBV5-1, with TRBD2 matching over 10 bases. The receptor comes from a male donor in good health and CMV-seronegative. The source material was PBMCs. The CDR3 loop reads CASSASGSLSEQYF. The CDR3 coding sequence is TGCGCCAGCAGCGCTAGCGGGAGTCTCTCCGAGCAGTACTTC.